These 24 T cell receptor beta chains came from one sample sequenced in a study of T cell responses to AZD1222 COVID-19 vaccine. The table came from immunoSEQ multiplex PCR; TCRdb's copy has only in-frame clones and leaves some out. The sample records 85,000 or so clones, over 80% being singletons. The source material was peripheral blood, sampled on day 0 of AZD1222 vaccination. All receptors derive from an adult in good health.

V usage is TRBV7-3 and J usage is TRBJ2-1; D might be TRBD2 (6 bases). V lost 0 bases to trimming and J lost 7 bases, with 10 bases between them. The CDR3 length is 14 residues. Looked up from germline, CDR1 is SGHTA and CDR2 is FQGTGA. The CDR3 is CASSLTSAGNEQFF. CDR3 nucleotide sequence: TGTGCCAGCAGCTTAACGTCTGCGGGGAATGAGCAGTTCTTC.

The genes are TRBV19 and TRBJ2-2; 10 nucleotides line up with TRBD1. J was trimmed by 3 bases and V by 7 bases; bases with no gene match: 14. Germline CDR1 reads LNHDA; CDR2 reads SQIVND (reference sequence). CDR3 length: 18 residues. DNA of the CDR3: TGTGCCAGTACTGGGACAGGGGCCACCCGACTGGACACCGGGGAGCTGTTTTTT. This codes for CASTGTGATRLDTGELFF.

The chain uses TRBV2 and TRBJ2-1, with TRBD1 as a possible D gene (6 bases). Germline V CDR1 and CDR2: SNHLY, FYNNEI. Trimming removed 6 bases from V and 10 bases from J, with 19 bases in between. The CDR3 totals 14 residues. CDR3 region: CASSANPGAREQFF. In DNA, the CDR3 is TGTGCCAGCAGCGCTAATCCAGGGGCGCGGGAGCAGTTCTTC. The full variable domain, in which reference TRBV2 and TRBJ2-1 provide the parts outside the CDR3, is EPEVTQTPSHQVTQMGQEVILRCVPISNHLYFYWYRQILGQKVEFLVSFYNNEISEKSEIFDDQFSVERPDGSNFTLKIRSTKLEDSAMYFCASSANPGAREQFFGPGTRLTVL.

The CDR3 coding sequence is TGCGCCAGCAGCCAAGACAGGGGGCTTAACTATGGCTACACCTTC. Translated: CASSQDRGLNYGYTF. The chain recombines TRBV4-3 with TRBJ1-2; 8 bases are a match to TRBD1. CDR1 LGHNA and CDR2 YSLEER come from the germline V gene. Losses at the gene ends were 0 bases for V and 1 base for J; bases not matched to a gene: 1. CDR3 size: 15 residues.

CDR3 amino acids: CATSRERGVNEKLFF. The CDR3 DNA reads as TGTGCCACCAGCAGAGAAAGAGGGGTTAATGAAAAACTGTTTTTT. This rearrangement joins TRBV15 to TRBJ1-4; maybe TRBD1 (5 bases). Trimming removed 0 bases from V and 4 bases from J, with 9 bases in between. Looked up from germline, CDR1 is LNHNV and CDR2 is YYDKDF (reference sequence). The CDR3 sequence is 15 residues long.

The chain uses TRBV18 and TRBJ1-2; 8 nucleotides align to TRBD1. The CDR3 runs to 15 residues. With V trimmed by 3 bases and J by 7 bases, 10 bases remained unmatched. The germline V gene encodes CDR1 KGHSH and CDR2 LQKENI. The CDR3 nucleotides read TGTGCCAGCTCACCCAATAGGACAGGGTCGAGTGGCTACACCTTC. The encoded protein is CASSPNRTGSSGYTF.

The V call is TRBV13, the J call TRBJ1-6, with D unclear. Germline values: CDR1 PRHDT, CDR2 FYEKMQ (reference sequence). This CDR3 region has 12 residues. The ends were cut back, 1 base at V and 6 bases at J, with 1 base in the middle. This CDR3 is CASSLANSPLHF. CDR3 nucleotides: TGTGCCAGCAGCTTAGCTAATTCACCCCTCCACTTT.

The rearrangement links TRBV27 to TRBJ2-7, with D possibly TRBD1 on 6 matching bases. The CDR3 totals 11 residues. Trimming pared 5 bases from V and 4 bases from J, leaving 6 bases between. CDR1 MNHEY and CDR2 SMNVEV come from the germline V gene (reference sequence). CDR3 sequence (DNA): TGTGCCAGCAGTCAGGGGTACGAGCAGTACTTC. Its translation is CASSQGYEQYF.

The rearrangement uses TRBV4-2 and TRBJ2-4; possibly TRBD2 for D (6 bases). V lost 0 bases to trimming and J lost 3 bases, with 15 bases between them. The germline gives CDR1 LGHNA, CDR2 YNFKEQ. This CDR3 comprises 17 residues. Here the CDR3 DNA reads TGTGCCAGCAGCCAAGACTACCCCTGGGGAGGCAAAAACATTCAGTACTTC. It is translated as CASSQDYPWGGKNIQYF.

The chain couples TRBV18 to TRBJ1-1; unclear D gene. This CDR3 comprises 13 residues. Germline CDR1 KGHSH, CDR2 LQKENI. V gave up 8 bases and J gave up 3 bases, with 13 bases separating them. The CDR3 coding sequence is TGTGCCAGCGCACAGAATCGGGACACTGAAGCTTTCTTT. Its translation is CASAQNRDTEAFF.

The chain joins TRBV9 to TRBJ2-1; D is unclear. Germline lookup yields CDR1 SGDLS and CDR2 YYNGEE. Trimming cost V 0 bases and J 5 bases, with 12 bases left between them. This CDR3 comprises 15 residues. CDR3 amino acids: CASSVVARGNNEQFF. CDR3 sequence (DNA): TGTGCCAGCAGCGTAGTAGCCCGAGGTAACAATGAGCAGTTCTTC.

Here the CDR3 reads CASSLSGQSLYF. The CDR3 coding sequence is TGTGCCAGCAGTTTATCCGGACAGTCCCTCTACTTC. J is TRBJ2-7 and V is TRBV27, with D perhaps TRBD1 (6 bases). Per the germline V gene, CDR1 is MNHEY and CDR2 is SMNVEV (reference sequence). V was shortened by 0 bases and J by 13 bases, with 13 bases between the two germline ends. CDR3 size: 12 residues.

The genes are TRBV19 and TRBJ2-2, with D possibly being TRBD1 (6 bases). The CDR3 is 15 residues long. From germline, CDR1 is LNHDA and CDR2 SQIVND (reference sequence). Trimming took 6 bases from V and 0 from J, leaving 11 bases between them. The CDR3 bases are TGTGCCAGTAGCTGGACAGAGTCGAACACCGGGGAGCTGTTTTTT. Translation: CASSWTESNTGELFF.

The rearrangement joins TRBV7-9 to TRBJ1-1; unclear D gene. V shed 2 bases and J shed 10 bases, with 2 bases lying between them. The CDR3 has 9 amino acids. Germline CDR1 is SEHNR and CDR2 is FQNEAQ (reference sequence). This CDR3 is CASSLRAFF. CDR3 bases: TGTGCCAGCAGCTTAAGAGCTTTCTTT. The variable domain in full, with the rest retrieved from reference TRBV7-9 and TRBJ1-1, is DTGVSQNPRHKITKRGQNVTFRCDPISEHNRLYWYRQTLGQGPEFLTYFQNEAQLEKSRLLSDRFSAERPKGSFSTLEIQRTEQGDSAMYLCASSLRAFFGQGTRLTVV.

This rearrangement joins TRBV5-5 to TRBJ1-3; unclear D gene. The CDR3 length is 12 residues. CDR1 and CDR2 from the germline V gene are SGHKS and YYEKEE (reference sequence). Trimming cost V 4 bases and J 2 bases, with 4 bases left between them. This CDR3 reads CASSGTGNTIYF. The CDR3 DNA reads as TGTGCCAGCAGCGGGACTGGAAACACCATATATTTT.

V and J are TRBV7-9 and TRBJ1-1, with 7 nucleotides matching TRBD1. There are 14 residues in the CDR3. In germline, CDR1 is SEHNR, CDR2 FQNEAQ (reference sequence). V shed 3 bases and J 1 base; nucleotides not matched to a gene: 2. For the CDR3, the DNA is TGTGCCAGCAGCTTGACAGGGACGAACACTGAAGCTTTCTTT. Amino acid sequence: CASSLTGTNTEAFF.

This chain connects TRBV30 to TRBJ2-2; D might be TRBD2 (6 bases). In germline, CDR1 is GTSNPN, CDR2 SVGIG (reference sequence). Trimming shortened V by 2 bases and J by 0 bases, and 13 bases separated the two germline ends. The CDR3 has 16 amino acids. The CDR3 DNA is TGTGCCTGGAGTTGGGGGACTGCAGCGAACACCGGGGAGCTGTTTTTT. This translates into CAWSWGTAANTGELFF.

The chain combines TRBV28 with TRBJ1-2; D not resolved. In germline, CDR1 is MDHEN, CDR2 SYDVKM. The germline V and J ends were trimmed by 4 bases and 8 bases, with 17 bases remaining between them. This CDR3 spans 14 amino acids. CDR3 sequence: CASSSRAEKRGYTF. The DNA of the CDR3 is TGTGCCAGCAGTTCCCGGGCCGAAAAGCGGGGCTACACCTTC.

About this clone itself: A junction boundary mismatches the germline segment, possibly from a read error. V gene TRBV19 combines with J gene TRBJ1-2; tentative D call: TRBD1 (6 bases). In germline, CDR1 is LNHDA, CDR2 SQIVND (reference sequence). This CDR3 is 14 amino acids long. The CDR3 sequence is CASSPRGASYVYTF. The DNA for the CDR3 is TGTGCCAGTAGTCCCCGGGGGGCTAGCTATGTCTACACCTTC.

V and J are TRBV4-2 and TRBJ2-5, with 13 bases that match TRBD2. The germline V gene encodes CDR1 LGHNA and CDR2 YNFKEQ. V was clipped by 5 bases and J by 2 bases; unmatched bases: 8. The CDR3 runs 17 residues. The CDR3 DNA sequence: TGTGCCAGCAGCGCGAATCAGGGACTAGCGGGGCAAGAGACCCAGTACTTC. Amino acids: CASSANQGLAGQETQYF.

The chain has TRBV2 and TRBJ2-2, with a possible D match to TRBD1 (6 bases). The CDR3 totals 17 residues. The ends were cut back, 2 bases at V and 4 bases at J, with 17 bases in the middle. CDR1 is SNHLY and CDR2 is FYNNEI in the germline V gene. The CDR3 DNA is TGTGCCAGCAGTGAACCCCCCTCTTTCAGGGGCACCGGGGAGCTGTTTTTT. This translates into CASSEPPSFRGTGELFF.

V usage is TRBV7-2 and J usage is TRBJ1-3; D remains unclear. Trimming took 6 bases from V and 0 from J, leaving 12 bases between them. Germline assignment: CDR1 SGHTA and CDR2 FQGNSA. This CDR3 comprises 15 residues. CDR3 region: CASSPDGLSGNTIYF. For the CDR3, the DNA is TGTGCCAGCAGTCCAGACGGCCTCTCTGGAAACACCATATATTTT.

This clone was observed once. The CDR3 coding sequence is TGTGCCTCCACCCAGACAGGGGCTCATAGCAATCAGCCCCAGCATTTT. It translates to CASTQTGAHSNQPQHF. The chain joins TRBV30 to TRBJ1-5; TRBD1 aligns across 8 bases. This CDR3 is 16 amino acids long. CDR1 is GTSNPN, CDR2 SVGIG, per germline (reference sequence). The trim removed 7 bases at V and 0 bases at J, leaving 11 bases unmatched.

The J gene is TRBJ2-1, the V gene TRBV7-9; 14 bases map to TRBD2. The germline V gene encodes CDR1 SEHNR and CDR2 FQNEAQ (reference sequence). With V trimmed by 4 bases and J by 7 bases, 6 bases remained unmatched. The CDR3 has 16 residues. The CDR3 DNA is TGTGCCAGCAGCTCTGGGACTAGCGGGGGCGGAAATGAGCAGTTCTTC. The encoded protein is CASSSGTSGGGNEQFF.